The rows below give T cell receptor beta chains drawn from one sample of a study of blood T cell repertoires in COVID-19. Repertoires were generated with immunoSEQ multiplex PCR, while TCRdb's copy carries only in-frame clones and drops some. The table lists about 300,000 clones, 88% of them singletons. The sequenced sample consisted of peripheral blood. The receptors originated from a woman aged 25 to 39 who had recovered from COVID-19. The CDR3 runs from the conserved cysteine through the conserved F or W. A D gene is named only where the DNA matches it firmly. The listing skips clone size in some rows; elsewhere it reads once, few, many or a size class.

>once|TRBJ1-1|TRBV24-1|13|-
TGTGCCACCACTACAGGGTCCCTTACTGAAGCTTTCTTT
CATTTGSLTEAFF
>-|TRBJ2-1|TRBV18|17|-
TGTGCCAGCTCACCACGTTCCCGGGGGTCCCTCTACAATGAGCAGTTCTTC
CASSPRSRGSLYNEQFF
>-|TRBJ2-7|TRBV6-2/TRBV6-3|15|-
TGTGCCAGCAGTTACGGGGAGGAGTACTCCTACGAGCAGTACTTC
CASSYGEEYSYEQYF
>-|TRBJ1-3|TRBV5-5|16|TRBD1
TGTGCCAGCAGCTGGGACAGTCCCTACTCTGGAAACACCATATATTTT
CASSWDSPYSGNTIYF
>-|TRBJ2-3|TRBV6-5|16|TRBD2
TGTGCCAGCAGTTACCACGGCGGGGGGGCCCGGGATACGCAGTATTTT
CASSYHGGGARDTQYF
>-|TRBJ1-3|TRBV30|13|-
TGTGCCTGGAGTGTTGTTCGGGGAAACACCATATATTTT
CAWSVVRGNTIYF
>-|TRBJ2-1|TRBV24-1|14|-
TGTGCCACCCGATCCCCCCAACTGAATGGTGAGCAGTTCTTC
CATRSPQLNGEQFF
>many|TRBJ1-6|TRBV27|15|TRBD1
TGTGCCAGCAGGGTAGACAGGGTCCGTAATTCACCCCTCCACTTT
CASRVDRVRNSPLHF
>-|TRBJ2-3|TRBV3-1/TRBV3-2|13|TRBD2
TGTGCCAGCAGCCGACTAGCGGCAGATACGCAGTATTTT
CASSRLAADTQYF
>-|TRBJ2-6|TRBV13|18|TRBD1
TGTGCCAGCAGCCGCCGAGGACAGGGGGGCTCTGGGGCCAACGTCCTGACTTTC
CASSRRGQGGSGANVLTF
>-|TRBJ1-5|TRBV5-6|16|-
TGTGCCAGCAGCTCAAGTAAACAGGGTACGCGGCAGCCCCAGCATTTT
CASSSSKQGTRQPQHF
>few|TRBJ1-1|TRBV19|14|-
TGTGCCAGTAGTCCTCCGGGACAAACCACTGAAGCTTTCTTT
CASSPPGQTTEAFF
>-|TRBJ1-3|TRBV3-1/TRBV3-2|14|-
TGTGCCAGCAGGGACTCAAGCTCTGGAAACACCATATATTTT
CASRDSSSGNTIYF
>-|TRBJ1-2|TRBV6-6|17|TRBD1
TGTGCCAGCAGTCTTCGACAGGGGGAGCGGTTAGACTATGGCTACACCTTC
CASSLRQGERLDYGYTF
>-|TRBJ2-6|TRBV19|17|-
TGTGCCAGTAGGTCGGACACTTGGCGATCTGGGGCCAACGTCCTGACTTTC
CASRSDTWRSGANVLTF